This T cell receptor beta chain was obtained from a study of T cells expressing NK-cell markers. Study background: The TCR beta repertoires were obtained from sorted CD3+CD56+NKG2C+, CD3+CD56+NKG2C- and CD3+CD56-NKG2C+ T cells. Seropositivity for HCMV was found in seven of the eight sequenced donors, with one seronegative. Findings and limits, study-wide: NKG2C+ dominant clonotype frequencies in six donors were roughly 1.0-7.0% of CD8+ T cells.

Comment on this clonotype: Its antigen is unknown.

cDNA encoding TCR beta was synthesized via 5'RACE template switching incorporating UMIs. TCRdb re-called the 5' RACE reads; one entry per CDR3 protein, DNA not given. Its table lists 550,000 to 600,000 distinct CDR3 sequences. This clonotype originated in a man aged 18 to 30 in good health. Sequenced input: blood T cells: a sorted CD56 or NKG2C T cell subset, CD4+ or CD8+ T cells, or bulk PBMC T cells (not recorded which).

The CDR3 here is CASSFGTSYGYTF. This chain joins TRBV5-1 and TRBJ1-2; TCRdb's D gene call, TRBD1, goes unchecked for lack of DNA. The CDR3 loop spans 13 amino acids. CDR1 and CDR2 (germline): SGHRS, YFSETQ. The full variable domain, in which reference TRBV5-1 and TRBJ1-2 provide the parts outside the CDR3, is KAGVTQTPRYLIKTRGQQVTLSCSPISGHRSVSWYQQTPGQGLQFLFEYFSETQRNKGNFPGRFSGRQFSNSRSEMNVSTLELGDSALYLCASSFGTSYGYTFGSGTRLTVV.